This T cell receptor (beta chain) was found in a study of T cell responses to AZD1222 COVID-19 vaccine. This CDR3 has 12 residues. CDR1 is SQVTM, CDR2 ANQGSEA, per germline. With 6 bases removed from V and 2 bases from J, the gap between germline ends came to 8 bases. Notes on the study in general: White British people made up most donors, females outnumbered males, and clonal diversity was possibly underestimated. Baseline serology detected seropositivity in only six AZD1222 recipients.

TCRdb keeps only in-frame clones here, not all; method: immunoSEQ multiplex PCR. The table lists 180,000 or so clones, about 92% of them singletons. For this clone: Its target is not known.

V gene TRBV29-1 combines with J gene TRBJ1-5; possible D gene TRBD1, 5 bases. The source is an adult in good health. Source: peripheral blood, taken on day 0 of AZD1222 vaccination. The CDR3 nucleotides are TGCAGCGTCGGGGACCGCAATCAGCCCCAGCATTTT. Protein sequence: CSVGDRNQPQHF.